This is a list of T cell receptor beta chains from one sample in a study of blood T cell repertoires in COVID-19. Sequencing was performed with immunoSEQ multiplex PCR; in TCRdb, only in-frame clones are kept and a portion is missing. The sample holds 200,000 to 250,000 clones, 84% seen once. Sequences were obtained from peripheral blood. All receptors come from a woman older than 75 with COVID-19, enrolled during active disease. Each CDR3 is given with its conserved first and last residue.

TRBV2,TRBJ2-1,CASSWAGVAGGDNEQFF
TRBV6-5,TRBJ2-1,CASSRNGGPEQFF
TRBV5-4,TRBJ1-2,CASSPGQGLYYGYTF
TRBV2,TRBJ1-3,CASSEHGSSGNTIYF
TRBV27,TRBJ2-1,CASSPKSGVNNEQFF
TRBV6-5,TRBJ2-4,CASSQTGGSIQYF
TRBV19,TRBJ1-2,CASSMKAGTSNYGYTF
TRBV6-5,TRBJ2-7,CASGEGTFDYEQYF
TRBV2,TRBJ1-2,CASTETGTGGGYTF
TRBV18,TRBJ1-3,CASTTGLGGNTIYF
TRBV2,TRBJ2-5,CASNRLAKETQYF
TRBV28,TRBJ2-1,CASSSTLAESYNEQFF
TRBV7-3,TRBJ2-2,CASSSSFGTGELFF
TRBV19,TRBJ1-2,CASSRLTGLDGYAF
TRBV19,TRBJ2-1,CASSISGGTGWYNEQFF
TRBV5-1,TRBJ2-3,CASSPQAPSTDTQYF
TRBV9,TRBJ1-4,CASSQGQGVVLGEKLFF
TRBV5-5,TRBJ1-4,CASSFDRANEKLFF
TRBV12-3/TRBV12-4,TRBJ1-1,CASRAGGWTEAFF
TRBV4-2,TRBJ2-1,CASSQDHLAGGPWDNEQFF
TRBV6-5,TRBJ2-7,CASSNQGAGGYEQYF
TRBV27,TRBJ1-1,CASSLRGSPEAFF
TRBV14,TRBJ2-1,CASSQGFGTEQFF
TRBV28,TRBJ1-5,CASSLGAGPSNQPQHF
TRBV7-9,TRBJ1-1,CASSTEVEAFF
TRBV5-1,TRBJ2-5,CASSPTRGETQYF
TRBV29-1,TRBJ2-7,CSVEGGQRFEQYF
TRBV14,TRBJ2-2,CASSQYAGGYIGGRTGELFF
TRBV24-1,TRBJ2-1,CAPIKLGGGGGEQFF
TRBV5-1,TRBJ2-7,CASSVDRGGYYEQYF
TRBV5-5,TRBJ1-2,CASSLNLVVPKREGYTF
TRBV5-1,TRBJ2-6,CASSPTTGSGANVLTF
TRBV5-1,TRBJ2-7,CASSSEASAGPYEQYF
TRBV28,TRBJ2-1,CASGTGDNEQFF
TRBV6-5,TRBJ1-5,CASSFSRQGSQPQHF
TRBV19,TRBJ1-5,CASAGSLGQPQHF
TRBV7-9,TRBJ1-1,CAPGEAFF
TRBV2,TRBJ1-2,CASRGEGGLDYGYTF
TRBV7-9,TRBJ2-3,CASSLAATGLTDTQYF
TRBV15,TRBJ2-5,CATSRDRLQGETQYF
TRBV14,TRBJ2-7,CRQGLPYEQYF
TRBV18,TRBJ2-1,CASSQGSSYNEQFF
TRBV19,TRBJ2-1,CASTPGLAYNEQFF
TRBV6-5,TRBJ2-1,CASRTTGAMRDEQFF
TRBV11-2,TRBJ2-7,CASSLGQGARGEQYF